These 30 T cell receptor beta chains were all obtained from the same sample, sequenced in a study of blood T cell repertoires in COVID-19. Profiled with immunoSEQ multiplex PCR; TCRdb holds only in-frame clones, not every one. The sample has fewer than 250,000 clones, 88% seen once. The sequenced sample consisted of peripheral blood. Receptors were obtained from a woman aged 60-70 years with acute or convalescent COVID-19.

The rearrangement uses TRBV6-5 and TRBJ2-3; TRBD1 aligns across 8 bases. This CDR3 is built from 16 residues. Looked up from germline, CDR1 is MNHEY and CDR2 is SVGAGI. V lost 0 bases and J lost 6; bases outside the gene matches: 8. CDR3 in DNA: TGTGCCAGCAGTTACTCCGGGACAGGCACTAGGGATACGCAGTATTTT. Protein: CASSYSGTGTRDTQYF.

The V and J genes are TRBV5-1 and TRBJ1-5, with 8 bases identical to TRBD1. With 1 base clipped from V and 5 bases from J, the junction kept 11 bases outside the gene matches. Germline assignment: CDR1 SGHRS and CDR2 YFSETQ. This CDR3 has 17 residues. The CDR3 loop reads CASSLWGTGGVDQPQHF. As DNA, the CDR3 is TGCGCCAGCAGCTTGTGGGGAACAGGGGGAGTAGATCAGCCCCAGCATTTT.

This clone was counted only a few times. V and J are TRBV3-1 (or the pseudogene TRBV3-2) and TRBJ1-5; D is possibly TRBD1 (6 bases). The V gene's germline CDR1 is LGHDT and CDR2 YNNKEL (reference sequence). V was trimmed by 0 bases and J by 7 bases, leaving 13 bases between them. The CDR3 totals 15 residues. For the CDR3, the DNA is TGTGCCAGCAGCCAAGATTTTACAGGGAACCAGCCCCAGCATTTT. As protein: CASSQDFTGNQPQHF.

V gene TRBV20-1 combines with J gene TRBJ2-5, with a possible D match to TRBD1 (6 bases). V gave up 8 bases and J gave up 5 bases, with 12 bases separating them. Germline V CDR1 and CDR2: DFQATT, SNEGSKA (reference sequence). The CDR3 totals 11 residues. The CDR3 spells CSPQGRETQYF. As DNA, the CDR3 is TGCAGTCCTCAGGGGCGGGAGACCCAGTACTTC.

This clone appeared once. The CDR3 region has the DNA TGCGCCAGCAGCTTAGCGGGAGGGCCTGCGAATGAGCAGTTCTTC. Its translation: CASSLAGGPANEQFF. This chain joins TRBV5-1 and TRBJ2-1, with 10 bases lining up with TRBD2. The CDR3 spans 15 residues. V was clipped by 2 bases and J by 7 bases; unmatched bases: 6. The germline CDR1 and CDR2 sequences are SGHRS and YFSETQ.

V gene TRBV6-2 or TRBV6-3 combines with J gene TRBJ1-5; D is undetermined. Trimming removed 5 bases at V and 11 bases at J, with 13 bases between. CDR1 MNHEY and CDR2 SVGEGT come from the germline V gene. The CDR3 runs to 12 residues. For the CDR3, the DNA is TGTGCCAGCAGTCTGTCCGTTAGCGCCCAGCATTTT. It yields the protein CASSLSVSAQHF.

This chain connects TRBV7-9 to TRBJ2-3; D call uncertain. The CDR3 sequence is 15 residues long. Between the trimmed V and J ends, which lost 1 base and 1 base, there was a span of 9 bases. Germline-derived CDR1 and CDR2 are SEHNR and FQNEAQ (reference sequence). The CDR3 nucleotides are TGTGCCAGCAGCTTAGGAGACTTCCGCACAGATACGCAGTATTTT. Amino acid sequence: CASSLGDFRTDTQYF.

The J gene is TRBJ2-1, the V gene TRBV3-1 (or the pseudogene TRBV3-2); tentatively, D is TRBD2 (7 bases). This CDR3 is built from 15 residues. V lost 1 base to trimming and J lost 4 bases, with 11 bases between them. CDR1 and CDR2 (germline): LGHDT, YNNKEL (reference sequence). DNA for the CDR3: TGTGCCAGCAGCCAAGTCGGGGGGCGGTACAATGAGCAGTTCTTC. Protein sequence: CASSQVGGRYNEQFF.

This rearrangement joins TRBV15 to TRBJ1-1; TRBD1 matches at 11 bases. Germline lookup yields CDR1 LNHNV and CDR2 YYDKDF (reference sequence). The CDR3 is 14 residues long. The V segment lost 3 bases and the J segment 5 bases; nucleotides outside the gene matches: 2. In DNA form, the CDR3 reads TGTGCCACCAGCAGGGACAGGGGGCATACTGAAGCTTTCTTT. Amino acids: CATSRDRGHTEAFF.

This clone was seen more than once but under ten times. The chain carries TRBV3-1 (or the pseudogene TRBV3-2) and TRBJ1-6, with 8 bases lining up with TRBD1. Per germline, CDR1 LGHDT and CDR2 YNNKEL (reference sequence). CDR3 length: 15 amino acids. J lost 7 bases, V lost 3 bases, and 5 bases had no gene match. The CDR3 is CASSQSDRVNSPLHF. The DNA of the CDR3 is TGTGCCAGCAGCCAGTCGGACAGGGTAAATTCACCCCTCCACTTT.

The J gene is TRBJ1-3, the V gene TRBV12-5; D possibly corresponds to TRBD1 (5 bases). CDR1 is LGHNT, CDR2 FRNRAP, per germline. The CDR3 runs 13 residues. V dropped 5 bases and J dropped 1 base, with 6 bases sitting between them. DNA for the CDR3: TGTGCTAGTGGTACAGGATCTGGAAACACCATATATTTT. The encoded protein is CASGTGSGNTIYF.

The chain combines TRBV19 with TRBJ2-3; 10 nucleotides line up with TRBD1. Germline CDR1 LNHDA, CDR2 SQIVND (reference sequence). The CDR3 sequence is 15 residues long. V was clipped by 4 bases and J by 6 bases; unmatched bases: 7. The CDR3 is CASSTTGGLRDTQYF. The CDR3 bases are TGTGCCAGTAGTACGACAGGGGGCCTTAGGGATACGCAGTATTTT.

The chain is built from TRBV7-2 and TRBJ1-6, with 7 positions matching TRBD1. V lost 5 bases and J lost 9; bases outside the gene matches: 13. CDR1 and CDR2 (germline): SGHTA, FQGNSA. The CDR3 spans 16 residues. The CDR3 sequence is CASSTKGRQGGSPLHF. The DNA of the CDR3 is TGTGCCAGCAGCACAAAGGGTCGACAGGGTGGTTCACCCCTCCACTTT.

A few counts support this clone. The chain combines TRBV5-6 with TRBJ1-4, with D possibly TRBD1 on 5 matching bases. V was shortened by 4 bases and J by 8 bases, with 12 bases between the two germline ends. In germline, CDR1 is SGHDT, CDR2 YYEEEE. The CDR3 is 13 amino acids. This CDR3 is CASSPPDTEKLFF. The CDR3 DNA sequence: TGTGCCAGCAGCCCCCCGGACACCGAAAAACTGTTTTTT.

The rearrangement joins TRBV5-1 to TRBJ2-3; D remains unclear. Trimming shortened V by 4 bases and J by 0 bases, and 12 bases separated the two germline ends. CDR3 length equals 15 residues. Germline V gene lookup returns CDR1 SGHRS and CDR2 YFSETQ. The chain's CDR3 is CASSPGHASTDTQYF. DNA of the CDR3: TGCGCCAGCAGCCCCGGTCATGCTAGCACAGATACGCAGTATTTT. Filled out from reference TRBV5-1 and TRBJ2-3, the complete variable domain reads KAGVTQTPRYLIKTRGQQVTLSCSPISGHRSVSWYQQTPGQGLQFLFEYFSETQRNKGNFPGRFSGRQFSNSRSEMNVSTLELGDSALYLCASSPGHASTDTQYFGPGTRLTVL.

This sequence joins TRBV11-2 and TRBJ1-3, with D perhaps TRBD1 (6 bases). Trimming removed 0 bases from V and 2 bases from J, with 20 bases in between. Germline V gives CDR1 SGHAT, CDR2 FQNNGV. This CDR3 is 19 amino acids long. The CDR3: CASSLDLIWVQGAGNTIYF. DNA for the CDR3: TGTGCCAGCAGCTTAGATTTGATTTGGGTACAGGGCGCTGGAAACACCATATATTTT. Filled out from reference TRBV11-2 and TRBJ1-3, the complete variable domain reads EAGVAQSPRYKIIEKRQSVAFWCNPISGHATLYWYQQILGQGPKLLIQFQNNGVVDDSQLPKDRFSAERLKGVDSTLKIQPAKLEDSAVYLCASSLDLIWVQGAGNTIYFGEGSWLTVV.

The rearrangement joins TRBV7-9 to TRBJ2-7; D is perhaps TRBD2 (5 bases). The V end was cut by 1 base, the J end by 0 bases, with 13 bases between. This CDR3 is built from 16 residues. The germline V gene has CDR1 SEHNR and CDR2 FQNEAQ (reference sequence). This CDR3 reads CASSLGHGRASYEQYF. CDR3 bases: TGTGCCAGCAGCTTAGGCCATGGGCGGGCCTCCTACGAGCAGTACTTC.

The chain links TRBV15 to TRBJ1-3; possibly TRBD1 for D (6 bases). Germline V gene data show CDR1 as LNHNV and CDR2 as YYDKDF (reference sequence). This CDR3 contains 15 residues. Between the trimmed V and J ends, which lost 5 bases and 5 bases, there was a span of 16 bases. The CDR3 sequence is CATSGGRGVRNTIYF. CDR3 bases: TGTGCCACCAGCGGGGGCCGCGGTGTTAGAAACACCATATATTTT.

The chain combines TRBV28 with TRBJ1-2, with TRBD1 matching over 7 bases. Germline V lookup: CDR1 MDHEN, CDR2 SYDVKM. The CDR3 runs 15 residues. J was trimmed by 8 bases and V by 6 bases; bases with no gene match: 15. The DNA for the CDR3 is TGTGCCAGCAGATACGATGTAGGGGGCGCGGGGGGCTACACCTTC. Translation: CASRYDVGGAGGYTF.

The CDR3 nucleotides read TGTGCCAGTACGACCCAGGGGACTAATGAAAAACTGTTTTTT. It codes for CASTTQGTNEKLFF. The chain has TRBV2 and TRBJ1-4, with a possible D match to TRBD1 (6 bases). This CDR3 has 14 amino acids. Germline CDR1 is SNHLY and CDR2 is FYNNEI. V was shortened by 9 bases and J by 2 bases, with 13 bases between the two germline ends.

This chain links TRBV6-6 with TRBJ2-3, with 7 nucleotides matching TRBD2. V was pared by 8 bases and J by 4 bases, with 9 bases of the junction left unmatched. The CDR3 is 14 residues long. CDR1 and CDR2 (germline): MNHNY, SVGAGI (reference sequence). The CDR3 bases are TGTGCCAGCCGCGGAGCGGGGCTGCCAGATACGCAGTATTTT. The encoded protein is CASRGAGLPDTQYF.

The chain links TRBV24-1 to TRBJ1-2, with a weak D call TRBD1 (5 bases). The germline V gene encodes CDR1 KGHDR and CDR2 SFDVKD. This CDR3 region has 12 residues. Trimming cost V 5 bases and J 13 bases, with 16 bases left between them. CDR3 in DNA: TGTGCCACCAGTGCCGGGAGCGGGGCAGCCACCTTC. It specifies CATSAGSGAATF.

This clone was seen just once. The junction departs from the called germline gene at one end, perhaps through a read error. The chain uses TRBV5-1 and TRBJ2-7; 9 nucleotides match TRBD2. Germline V CDR1 and CDR2: SGHRS, YFSETQ. This CDR3 region has 14 residues. The CDR3 loop is CASSSAASGTSYFF. In DNA, the CDR3 is TGCGCCAGCAGCTCCGCCGCTAGCGGGACCTCCTATTTCTTC.

This rearrangement joins TRBV5-1 to TRBJ2-2; TRBD2 agrees at 8 bases. The length of the CDR3 is 15 residues. The germline CDR1 and CDR2 sequences are SGHRS and YFSETQ. V was pared by 0 bases and J by 3 bases, with 1 base of the junction left unmatched. The CDR3 spells CASSLAAGDTGELFF. The CDR3 DNA reads as TGCGCCAGCAGCTTGGCAGCGGGGGACACCGGGGAGCTGTTTTTT.

The V and J genes are TRBV7-9 and TRBJ1-1; TRBD1 is a possible D gene (5 bases). CDR1 SEHNR and CDR2 FQNEAQ come from the germline V gene (reference sequence). The CDR3 contains 14 residues. Trimming took 1 base from V and 1 from J, leaving 7 bases between them. Here the CDR3 reads CASSLGGSNTEAFF. In DNA form, the CDR3 reads TGTGCCAGCAGCTTAGGGGGCTCGAACACTGAAGCTTTCTTT.

The rearrangement uses TRBV21-1 and TRBJ2-1; the table's D call of TRBD2 was not tested on the DNA. TRBV21-1 is a pseudogene. The CDR3 loop spans 16 amino acids. CDR3 sequence (DNA): TGTGCCAGCAGCACTTTTAGCGGGAGGGCAGTGAATGAGCAGTTCTTC. Its protein product is CASSTFSGRAVNEQFF.

The chain employs TRBV25-1 and TRBJ2-7, with TRBD1 matching 7 bases. CDR1 is MGHDK and CDR2 is SYGVNS in the germline V gene. With 7 bases clipped from V and 4 bases from J, the junction kept 7 bases outside the gene matches. The CDR3 is 13 amino acids. CDR3 bases: TGTGCCAGCATCATGACAGGGACATACGAGCAGTACTTC. Translated, it gives CASIMTGTYEQYF.

This clone has more than one count but fewer than ten. This chain uses TRBV15 with TRBJ2-7; perhaps TRBD2 as D (5 bases). Looked up from germline, CDR1 is LNHNV and CDR2 is YYDKDF (reference sequence). V lost 6 bases, J lost 7 bases, and 19 bases lay in between. This CDR3 has 14 amino acids. DNA for the CDR3: TGTGCCACCAGGGAGCGGTCTTCCTTTGGGGAGCAGTACTTC. Its protein product is CATRERSSFGEQYF.

The chain combines TRBV19 with TRBJ1-3, with 7 bases fitting TRBD1. The CDR3 has 16 residues. Germline loops: CDR1 LNHDA, CDR2 SQIVND (reference sequence). J lost 0 bases, V lost 4 bases, and 6 bases had no gene match. Written as DNA, the CDR3 is TGTGCCAGTAGTAAACCAGGGGGGTTCTCTGGAAACACCATATATTTT. Its protein product is CASSKPGGFSGNTIYF. The full variable domain, completed using reference TRBV19 and TRBJ1-3, is DGGITQSPKYLFRKEGQNVTLSCEQNLNHDAMYWYRQDPGQGLRLIYYSQIVNDFQKGDIAEGYSVSREKKESFPLTVTSAQKNPTAFYLCASSKPGGFSGNTIYFGEGSWLTVV.

V gene TRBV4-3 combines with J gene TRBJ2-3; 14 nucleotides line up with TRBD2. The CDR3 runs to 16 residues. Germline loops: CDR1 LGHNA, CDR2 YSLEER. V shed 0 bases and J 7 bases; nucleotides not matched to a gene: 3. The chain's CDR3 is CASSQEGTSGRNTQYF. The CDR3 bases are TGCGCCAGCAGCCAAGAGGGGACTAGCGGGAGAAATACGCAGTATTTT.